This T cell receptor beta chain was captured by sequencing in a study of glioma-infiltrating T cells. Findings and limits, study-wide: CDR3 overlap between tissue and blood was very small. Above-expected tissue-blood divergence occurred in all gliomas, most in low-grade ones.

Looked up from germline, CDR1 is MNHEY and CDR2 is SMNVEV (reference sequence). V lost 8 bases, J lost 4 bases, and 14 bases lay in between. This CDR3 comprises 13 residues. With regard to this clonotype: The target antigen is unknown. This could be a read error, since a much larger clone is one nucleotide away.

TCR alpha and beta CDR3 regions were amplified from RNA using iRepertoire nested multiplex PCR. TCRdb fed the multiplex PCR reads into MiXCR, producing one record per CDR3 protein. The sample holds about 140,000 distinct CDR3 sequences; around 40% are singletons and the top ten take around a fifth. Source material: glioma tissue, nonneoplastic brain tissue, or PBMCs (not recorded which). The chain employs TRBV27 and TRBJ1-1; D not resolved. This clonotype originated in a human donor with low-grade glioma or glioblastoma, undergoing nonglioma brain surgery, or in good health (not recorded which). The DNA of the CDR3 is TGTGCCAGCGCTAGGGTCCTAGCCACTGAAGCTTTCTTT. It encodes CASARVLATEAFF.